This T cell receptor (beta chain) was captured in a study of blood T cell repertoires in COVID-19. On the study more broadly: The United States, Italy and Spain supplied acute and convalescent COVID-19 samples. Sources were T cells, B-cell-depleted T cells, or PBMCs; the material itself was cDNA or gDNA.

The authors' processing: Amplifying reference gene primers gave estimates of nucleated cell counts. Libraries were prepared by immunoSEQ multiplex PCR; TCRdb keeps only in-frame clonotypes and omits some of them. V and J calls and clone size are those listed in that table; D and trimming were worked out from the DNA. Among under 200,000 clones, 86% were seen once, and the ten largest hold roughly 7%. The source is a man over 45 with active or convalescent COVID-19. The sample consisted of peripheral blood.

CDR3 region: CASSSTGLGKPQHF. The CDR3 DNA reads as TGTGCCAGCAGCAGTACAGGGTTGGGAAAGCCCCAGCATTTT. This chain links TRBV7-9 with TRBJ1-5, with TRBD1 as a possible D gene (6 bases). Trimming pared 5 bases from V and 8 bases from J, leaving 16 bases between. This CDR3 comprises 14 residues. The V gene's germline CDR1 is SEHNR and CDR2 FQNEAQ (reference sequence).